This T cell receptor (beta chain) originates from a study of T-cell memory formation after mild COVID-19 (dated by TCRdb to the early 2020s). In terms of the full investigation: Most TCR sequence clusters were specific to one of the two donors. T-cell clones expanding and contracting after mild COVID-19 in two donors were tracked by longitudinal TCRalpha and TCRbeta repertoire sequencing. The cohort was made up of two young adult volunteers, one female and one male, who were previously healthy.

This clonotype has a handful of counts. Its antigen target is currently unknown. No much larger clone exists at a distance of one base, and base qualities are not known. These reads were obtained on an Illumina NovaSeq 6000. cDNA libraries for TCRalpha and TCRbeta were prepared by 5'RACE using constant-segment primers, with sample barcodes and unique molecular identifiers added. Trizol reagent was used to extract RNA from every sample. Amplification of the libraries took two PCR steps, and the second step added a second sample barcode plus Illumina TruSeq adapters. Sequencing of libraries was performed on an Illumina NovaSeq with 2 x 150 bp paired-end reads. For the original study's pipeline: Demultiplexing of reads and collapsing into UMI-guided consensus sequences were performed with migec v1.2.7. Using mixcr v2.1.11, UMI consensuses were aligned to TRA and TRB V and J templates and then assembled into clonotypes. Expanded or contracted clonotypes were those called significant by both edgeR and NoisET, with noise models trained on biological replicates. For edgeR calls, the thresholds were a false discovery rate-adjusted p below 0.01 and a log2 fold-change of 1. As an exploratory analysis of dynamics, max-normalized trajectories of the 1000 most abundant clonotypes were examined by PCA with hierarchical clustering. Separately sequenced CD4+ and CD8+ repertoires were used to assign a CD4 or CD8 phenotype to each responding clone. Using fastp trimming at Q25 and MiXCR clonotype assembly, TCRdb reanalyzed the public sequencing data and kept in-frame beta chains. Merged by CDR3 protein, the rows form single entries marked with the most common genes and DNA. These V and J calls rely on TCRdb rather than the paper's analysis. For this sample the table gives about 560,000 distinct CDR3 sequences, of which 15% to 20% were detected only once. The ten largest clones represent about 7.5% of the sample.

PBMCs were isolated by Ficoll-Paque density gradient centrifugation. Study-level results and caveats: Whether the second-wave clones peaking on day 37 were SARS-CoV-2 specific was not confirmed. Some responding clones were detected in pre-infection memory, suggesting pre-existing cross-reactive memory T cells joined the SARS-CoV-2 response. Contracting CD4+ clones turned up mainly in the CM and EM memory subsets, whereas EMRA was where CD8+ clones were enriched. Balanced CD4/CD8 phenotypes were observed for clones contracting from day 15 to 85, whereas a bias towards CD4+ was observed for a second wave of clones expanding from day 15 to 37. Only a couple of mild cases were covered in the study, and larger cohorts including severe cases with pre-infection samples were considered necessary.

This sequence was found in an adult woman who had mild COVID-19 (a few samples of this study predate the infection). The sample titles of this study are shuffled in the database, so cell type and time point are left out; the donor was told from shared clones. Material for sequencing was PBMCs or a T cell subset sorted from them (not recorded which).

The DNA reads TGTGCCAGCAGCTTGTTCGGGGGGATATCAGATACGCAGTATTTT. This sequence encodes CASSLFGGISDTQYF. The chain is made from TRBV5-8 and TRBJ2-3, and TRBD2 aligns with 7 junction nucleotides. Taken from the germline V gene, the CDR1 and CDR2 loops are SGHTS and YDEGEE. The V end gives up 1 base and the J end 4 bases, leaving 6 bases in the junction not matched to a gene. CDR3 length: 15 amino acids, cysteine to phenylalanine. The sequence is cut down to CDR3 DNA, 45 bases in frame from base 1.